This T cell receptor beta chain was sequenced for a study of memory CD4+ T cells and cytomegalovirus serostatus. V lost 1 base, J lost 2 bases, and 7 bases stayed unmatched. Germline V gene lookup returns CDR1 GTSNPN and CDR2 SVGIG (reference sequence). CDR3 length equals 15 residues. The table came from immunoSEQ multiplex PCR; TCRdb's copy has only in-frame clones and leaves some out. The sample contains tens of thousands of clones, roughly 83% of which appear only once. The sort gate was single viable CD3+CD4+CD8-CD45RO+ cells for memory CD4+ T cells. The TCR comes from an adult in good health and CMV-seronegative. The sequenced sample was memory CD4+ T cells from blood. This chain uses TRBV30 with TRBJ1-2, with TRBD1 matching over 7 bases. The CDR3 sequence: CAWSEPDRANYGYTF. CDR3 DNA: TGTGCCTGGAGTGAACCTGACAGGGCGAACTATGGCTACACCTTC.